Following are 9 T cell receptor beta chains from one sample sequenced in a study of cytomegalovirus exposure and HLA in healthy donors. PCR primers comprised 60 Vbeta and 13 Jbeta primers. TCRdb's copy holds only in-frame clones and misses some; the assay was immunoSEQ multiplex PCR. The sample contains about 97,000 clones, about four fifths of which appear only once. Sequencing was carried out using PBMCs. Receptor source: a man between 40 and 49 years old in good health and CMV-seropositive.

The V call is TRBV7-8, the J call TRBJ2-1; 8 bases are a match to TRBD2. Germline assignment: CDR1 SGHVS and CDR2 FQNEAQ. The CDR3 is 15 amino acids. J gave up 8 bases and V 7 bases, and 13 bases lay outside the gene matches. CDR3 coding DNA: TGTGCCAGCAACCCTATAGCGGGGCGAAGGGATGAGCAGTTCTTC. Its translation is CASNPIAGRRDEQFF.

This chain links TRBV18 with TRBJ1-3, with a weak D call TRBD1 (5 bases). This CDR3 is 13 amino acids long. CDR1 is KGHSH and CDR2 is LQKENI in the germline V gene. The V gene lost 2 bases and the J gene lost 4 bases, with 6 bases spanning the gap. The CDR3 DNA reads TGTGCCAGCTCACCAGGGGCCGGAAACACCATATATTTT. Its protein product is CASSPGAGNTIYF. Full variable domain (outside the CDR3, taken from reference TRBV18 and TRBJ1-3): NAGVMQNPRHLVRRRGQEARLRCSPMKGHSHVYWYRQLPEEGLKFMVYLQKENIIDESGMPKERFSAEFPKEGPSILRIQQVVRGDSAAYFCASSPGAGNTIYFGEGSWLTVV.

This clone was seen just once. The CDR3 nucleotides read TGTGCCAGCAGTGAAATGGAGGCCTATAATTCACCCCTCCACTTT. It codes for CASSEMEAYNSPLHF. V usage is TRBV6-1 and J usage is TRBJ1-6; D is uncertain. The CDR3 runs to 15 residues. Germline CDR1 is MNHNS and CDR2 is SASEGT. The V gene lost 2 bases and the J gene lost 2 bases, with 7 bases spanning the gap.

The CDR3 loop is CASRPDSLYEQYF. In nucleotides, the CDR3 is TGCGCCAGCAGGCCCGACAGTCTTTACGAGCAGTACTTC. This sequence joins TRBV5-1 and TRBJ2-7, with D maybe TRBD1 (5 bases). V gave up 5 bases and J gave up 4 bases, with 13 bases separating them. CDR3 length: 13 amino acids. The germline V gene has CDR1 SGHRS and CDR2 YFSETQ.

J is TRBJ2-1 and V is TRBV5-1, with D possibly matching TRBD2 (6 bases). Trimming removed 4 bases at V and 8 bases at J, with 19 bases between. CDR1 and CDR2 from the germline V gene are SGHRS and YFSETQ. The CDR3 extends over 15 amino acids. The CDR3 loop reads CASSEPGRDGDEQFF. As DNA, the CDR3 is TGCGCCAGCAGCGAACCCGGGAGAGATGGTGATGAGCAGTTCTTC.

In this sample, this clone turned up once. The chain combines TRBV5-1 with TRBJ1-2; no clear D gene. V was pared by 4 bases and J by 4 bases, with 14 bases between. The CDR3 length is 14 residues. The germline CDR1 and CDR2 sequences are SGHRS and YFSETQ. The CDR3 protein is CASSTSGSSYGYTF. The CDR3 nucleotides are TGCGCCAGCAGCACCTCAGGCAGCAGCTATGGCTACACCTTC. Filled out from reference TRBV5-1 and TRBJ1-2, the complete variable domain reads KAGVTQTPRYLIKTRGQQVTLSCSPISGHRSVSWYQQTPGQGLQFLFEYFSETQRNKGNFPGRFSGRQFSNSRSEMNVSTLELGDSALYLCASSTSGSSYGYTFGSGTRLTVV.

The J gene is TRBJ1-5, the V gene TRBV2; maybe TRBD1 (6 bases). Germline values: CDR1 SNHLY, CDR2 FYNNEI. Trimming removed 3 bases at V and 4 bases at J, with 13 bases between. This CDR3 comprises 15 residues. CDR3 coding DNA: TGTGCCAGCAGTGATTTTCGGGGGGCAAATCAGCCCCAGCATTTT. This codes for CASSDFRGANQPQHF.

The chain joins TRBV11-2 to TRBJ2-5, with TRBD1 matching over 7 bases. CDR1 and CDR2 (germline): SGHAT, FQNNGV. The CDR3 contains 15 residues. The J segment lost 6 bases and the V segment lost 5 bases, leaving 12 bases of the junction unmatched. CDR3 in DNA: TGTGCCAGCAGCATCTCCGGAGACAGGGCGCAGACCCAGTACTTC. Its protein product is CASSISGDRAQTQYF.

As to this clone: An end of the junction does not agree with germline; a read error may underlie this. The chain combines TRBV7-9 with TRBJ1-1, with TRBD1 matching 8 bases. Germline V gives CDR1 SEHNR, CDR2 FQNEAQ (reference sequence). CDR3 length: 13 residues. DNA of the CDR3: TGTTCCAGCAGCACACAGGGGGGCACTGAAGCTTTCTTT. It is translated as CSSSTQGGTEAFF.